A single sample is the source of the 14 T cell receptor beta chains below, sequenced in a study of blood T cell repertoires in COVID-19. Assay: immunoSEQ multiplex PCR; the TCRdb copy retains only in-frame clones and omits some. The sample lists some 120,000 clones, 80% occurring once. The sequenced sample consisted of peripheral blood. The receptors come from a human donor in a cohort sampled during active COVID-19.

V gene TRBV6-2 or TRBV6-3 combines with J gene TRBJ1-1; 7 bases are shared with TRBD1. In germline, CDR1 is MNHEY, CDR2 SVGEGT. This CDR3 is 16 amino acids long. V shed 5 bases, J shed 4 bases, and the junction held 13 bases outside the gene matches. The CDR3 sequence is CASSIVRDSRPTEAFF. The CDR3 bases are TGTGCCAGCAGTATTGTTCGGGACAGCCGGCCCACTGAAGCTTTCTTT.

The genes are TRBV25-1 and TRBJ1-2; D possibly corresponds to TRBD1 (6 bases). CDR1 is MGHDK, CDR2 SYGVNS, per germline. The CDR3 has 12 residues. V lost 4 bases and J 7 bases, leaving 10 bases between the germline ends. In DNA form, the CDR3 reads TGTGCCAGCAGTGCAACAGGGTCTGGCTACACCTTC. Residues: CASSATGSGYTF.

V and J are TRBV5-4 and TRBJ2-5, with TRBD1 matching over 7 bases. CDR1 and CDR2 from the germline V gene are SGHNT and YYREEE (reference sequence). This CDR3 is 16 amino acids long. Trimming took 0 bases from V and 2 from J; bases not matched to a gene: 7. The CDR3 DNA reads as TGTGCCAGCAGCTTGGGGGCCGGGACAGCACAAGAGACCCAGTACTTC. Protein product: CASSLGAGTAQETQYF.

The rearrangement joins TRBV3-1 (or the pseudogene TRBV3-2) to TRBJ2-1, with TRBD2 identical over 12 bases. Germline lookup yields CDR1 LGHDT and CDR2 YNNKEL (reference sequence). This CDR3 region has 18 residues. The V gene end was trimmed by 3 bases and the J gene end by 10 bases; junction bases not matched to a gene: 16. In DNA, the CDR3 is TGTGCCAGCAGCCATTCCGCGCAGGGGCTAGCGGGAGGGAGGGAGCAGTTCTTC. Protein: CASSHSAQGLAGGREQFF.

The chain has TRBV5-4 and TRBJ2-2, with 9 bases identical to TRBD1. Germline assignment: CDR1 SGHNT and CDR2 YYREEE (reference sequence). This CDR3 has 16 amino acids. V was clipped by 3 bases and J by 7 bases; unmatched bases: 10. The DNA for the CDR3 is TGTGCCAGCAGCTACGGGACAGGGCATCACTACGGGGAGCTGTTTTTT. Residues: CASSYGTGHHYGELFF.

The V call is TRBV30, the J call TRBJ1-2; 9 bases match TRBD1. The CDR3 runs to 14 residues. Germline CDR1 reads GTSNPN; CDR2 reads SVGIG (reference sequence). V shed 7 bases and J 5 bases; nucleotides not matched to a gene: 11. CDR3 residues: CAFGGDREKYGYTF. The CDR3 DNA is TGTGCCTTCGGAGGGGACAGGGAGAAGTATGGCTACACCTTC.

Concerning this clone itself: One end of the junction does not line up with germline, which may come from a read error. The chain combines TRBV5-8 with TRBJ1-5, with D possibly TRBD1 on 5 matching bases. CDR3 size: 15 residues. CDR1 is SGHTS, CDR2 YDEGEE, per germline. CDR3 loop: CASSSSGHSNRPQHF. The CDR3, as DNA: TGTGCCAGCAGCTCGTCCGGACACTCCAATCGGCCCCAGCATTTT.

The chain joins TRBV10-3 to TRBJ2-7, with 8 bases lining up with TRBD1. The CDR3 contains 13 residues. V was clipped by 5 bases and J by 5 bases; unmatched bases: 5. The V gene's germline CDR1 is ENHRY and CDR2 SYGVKD. The CDR3 spells CAISRQGFNEQYF. Here the CDR3 DNA reads TGTGCCATCAGTCGACAGGGGTTTAACGAGCAGTACTTC.

DNA for the CDR3: TGTGCCAGCAGTGAAGAACAGGACTATGGCTACACCTTC. Translation: CASSEEQDYGYTF. The chain employs TRBV2 and TRBJ1-2; the D gene is possibly TRBD1 (5 bases). The CDR3 is 13 residues long. The germline V gene encodes CDR1 SNHLY and CDR2 FYNNEI. The V end lost 1 base, the J end lost 3 bases, and 6 bases lay between the germline ends.

This chain joins TRBV19 and TRBJ1-3; 8 nucleotides agree with TRBD1. Germline trimming cut 8 bases from V and 8 bases from J; bases unmatched to any gene: 14. The V gene's germline CDR1 is LNHDA and CDR2 SQIVND (reference sequence). This CDR3 has 15 residues. CDR3 bases: TGTGCCAGTCTCCCGGGACAGGCACCGCGGGACACCATATATTTT. The encoded protein is CASLPGQAPRDTIYF.

This clone was counted only a few times. This rearrangement joins TRBV28 to TRBJ1-5, with 7 nucleotides matching TRBD1. Germline V lookup: CDR1 MDHEN, CDR2 SYDVKM. CDR3 length: 15 amino acids. The trim removed 5 bases at V and 1 base at J, leaving 5 bases unmatched. The chain's CDR3 is CASSLQGVSNQPQHF. In DNA form, the CDR3 reads TGTGCCAGCAGTCTCCAGGGGGTAAGCAATCAGCCCCAGCATTTT. The full variable domain, rest sourced from reference TRBV28 and TRBJ1-5, is DVKVTQSSRYLVKRTGEKVFLECVQDMDHENMFWYRQDPGLGLRLIYFSYDVKMKEKGDIPEGYSVSREKKERFSLILESASTNQTSMYLCASSLQGVSNQPQHFGDGTRLSIL.

V and J are TRBV3-1 (or the pseudogene TRBV3-2) and TRBJ2-1, with 9 bases identical to TRBD2. The CDR3 has 19 residues. The V gene's germline CDR1 is LGHDT and CDR2 YNNKEL (reference sequence). Unmatched junction bases numbered 17, after V lost 0 bases and J lost 8 bases. The CDR3 loop reads CASSQEEREVPQSVDEQFF. The CDR3 DNA is TGTGCCAGCAGCCAAGAGGAGCGGGAGGTACCCCAGTCGGTGGATGAGCAGTTCTTC.

This chain connects TRBV5-5 to TRBJ1-1; TRBD1 matches 7 bases. This CDR3 is 14 amino acids long. The V gene end was trimmed by 3 bases and the J gene end by 1 base; junction bases not matched to a gene: 3. Germline CDR1 SGHKS, CDR2 YYEKEE (reference sequence). The CDR3 protein is CASSSRTGNTEAFF. The CDR3 DNA is TGTGCCAGCAGCTCCCGGACAGGGAACACTGAAGCTTTCTTT.

There are a few counts of this clone. The chain uses TRBV28 and TRBJ1-3; D ambiguous. The germline V gene encodes CDR1 MDHEN and CDR2 SYDVKM. The CDR3 runs to 14 residues. The V gene lost 5 bases and the J gene lost 6 bases, with 14 bases spanning the gap. This chain's CDR3 is CASSLLYLENTIYF. The CDR3 DNA sequence: TGTGCCAGCAGTCTGCTCTACTTAGAAAACACCATATATTTT.